The 9 T cell receptor beta chains below all came from one sample that was sequenced in a study of early T cells in non-severe SARS-CoV-2 infection. TCRdb re-called the 5' RACE reads with MiXCR, one entry per CDR3 protein. The sample lists some 87,000 distinct CDR3 sequences; around 15% were seen once. Sequencing used whole blood. The origin of the receptors is an adult who was a healthcare worker with PCR-confirmed SARS-CoV-2 infection or an uninfected control (not recorded which).

This clonotype came up a few times. The chain links TRBV7-3 to TRBJ1-1; D gene uncertain. Germline V gene sequence: CDR1 SGHTA, CDR2 FQGTGA. CDR3 size: 13 residues. V lost 5 bases and J 6 bases, leaving 13 bases between the germline ends. The chain's CDR3 is CASSAQVTSEAFF. CDR3 coding DNA: TGTGCCAGCAGCGCCCAGGTAACGTCTGAAGCTTTCTTT.

This clonotype occurred many times. This chain joins TRBV5-6 and TRBJ1-2; D possibly corresponds to TRBD1 (5 bases). The germline gives CDR1 SGHDT, CDR2 YYEEEE. This CDR3 region has 13 residues. With 2 bases removed from V and 3 bases from J, the gap between germline ends came to 8 bases. CDR3 in amino acids: CASSFQGHYGYTF. Here the CDR3 DNA reads TGTGCCAGCAGCTTCCAGGGACACTATGGCTACACCTTC.

This clonotype was found a few times. The chain employs TRBV20-1 and TRBJ1-3, with a weak D call TRBD1 (5 bases). Germline CDR1 is DFQATT and CDR2 is SNEGSKA (reference sequence). This CDR3 is built from 12 residues. Deletions cut 6 bases from V and 4 bases from J, with 10 bases between. The CDR3 region has the DNA TGCAGTGCGGGGGACGCCGGAAACACCATATATTTT. Protein sequence: CSAGDAGNTIYF.

This clonotype was recorded at least ten times. The chain employs TRBV9 and TRBJ2-5; a weak D match, TRBD1 (5 bases). CDR1 is SGDLS and CDR2 is YYNGEE in the germline V gene. The V end lost 0 bases, the J end lost 1 base, and 10 bases lay between the germline ends. CDR3 length equals 15 residues. CDR3 DNA: TGTGCCAGCAGCGTAGCACCCGACAGCCAAGAGACCCAGTACTTC. It encodes CASSVAPDSQETQYF. Together with reference TRBV9 and TRBJ2-5, the CDR3 gives the full variable domain: DSGVTQTPKHLITATGQRVTLRCSPRSGDLSVYWYQQSLDQGLQFLIQYYNGEERAKGNILERFSAQQFPDLHSELNLSSLELGDSALYFCASSVAPDSQETQYFGPGTRLLVL.

The chain has TRBV20-1 and TRBJ1-6; D not certain. This CDR3 has 13 residues. Germline assignment: CDR1 DFQATT and CDR2 SNEGSKA (reference sequence). The V and J ends lost 0 bases and 4 bases respectively, with 4 bases between them. CDR3 in amino acids: CSAREQYNSPLHF. The CDR3 DNA reads as TGCAGTGCTAGAGAACAGTATAATTCACCCCTCCACTTT.

The chain joins TRBV7-9 to TRBJ2-1; 9 bases match TRBD2. V trimming: 5 bases; J trimming: 7 bases; junction bases outside the gene matches: 6. Germline CDR1 and CDR2: SEHNR and FQNEAQ (reference sequence). The CDR3 covers 14 residues. CDR3 loop: CASSKAGGYNEQFF. The CDR3 DNA reads TGTGCCAGCAGCAAAGCGGGGGGTTATAATGAGCAGTTCTTC.

There are a few counts of this clonotype. The chain recombines TRBV11-2 with TRBJ2-5; 7 bases match TRBD2. J lost 4 bases, V lost 1 base, and 3 bases had no gene match. CDR3 length: 14 residues. Germline V gives CDR1 SGHAT, CDR2 FQNNGV. The CDR3 coding sequence is TGTGCCAGCAGCTTAGTTGGGGGGGGAGAGACCCAGTACTTC. This sequence encodes CASSLVGGGETQYF.

This clonotype appeared a few times. The DNA for the CDR3 is TGTGCCAGCAGCCGAACCGACCGGACCCACGAGCAGTACTTC. Protein product: CASSRTDRTHEQYF. V and J are TRBV11-2 and TRBJ2-7; unclear D gene. V lost 5 bases and J lost 5, with 16 bases in between. CDR1 is SGHAT, CDR2 FQNNGV, per germline. The CDR3 is 14 amino acids.

This clonotype was seen only a few times. The genes are TRBV12-5 and TRBJ2-1; 12 nucleotides line up with TRBD1. Germline CDR1 LGHNT, CDR2 FRNRAP. After removal of 0 bases from V and 6 bases from J, the junction contained 6 bases not matched to a gene. This CDR3 region has 17 residues. CDR3 in amino acids: CASGLVPGQGAGNEQFF. DNA of the CDR3: TGTGCTAGTGGTTTGGTACCGGGACAGGGGGCTGGCAATGAGCAGTTCTTC.